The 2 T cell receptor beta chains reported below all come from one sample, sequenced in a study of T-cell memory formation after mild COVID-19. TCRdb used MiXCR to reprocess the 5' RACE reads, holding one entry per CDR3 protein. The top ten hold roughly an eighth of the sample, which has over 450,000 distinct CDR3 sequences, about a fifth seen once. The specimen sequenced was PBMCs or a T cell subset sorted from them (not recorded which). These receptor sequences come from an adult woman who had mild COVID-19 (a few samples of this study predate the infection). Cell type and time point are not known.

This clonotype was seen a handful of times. The CDR3 region is CASSDRGRDTQYF. CDR3 in DNA: TGTGCCAGCAGCGACAGGGGACGAGATACGCAGTATTTT. J is TRBJ2-3 and V is TRBV9; 7 nucleotides line up with TRBD1. The CDR3 runs 13 residues. In germline, CDR1 is SGDLS, CDR2 YYNGEE. Losses at the gene ends were 3 bases for V and 5 bases for J; bases not matched to a gene: 3.

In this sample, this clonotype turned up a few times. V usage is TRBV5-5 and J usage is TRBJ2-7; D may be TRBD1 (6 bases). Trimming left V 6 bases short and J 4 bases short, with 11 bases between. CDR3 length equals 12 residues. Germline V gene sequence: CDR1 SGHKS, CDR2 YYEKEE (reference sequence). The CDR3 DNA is TGTGCCAGCACCATGAGGGGGTACGAGCAGTACTTC. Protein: CASTMRGYEQYF.